The entry that follows covers one TCR beta chain sequence. TCRdb keeps only in-frame clones here, not all; method: immunoSEQ multiplex PCR. In the table there are over 250,000 clones, 80% to 90% of which are singletons. The sample originates from a study of cytomegalovirus exposure and HLA in healthy donors. Germline loops: CDR1 MGHDK, CDR2 SYGVNS. The CDR3 is made up of 11 amino acids. V lost 6 bases and J 10 bases, leaving 12 bases between the germline ends. The rearrangement joins TRBV25-1 to TRBJ1-1; D may be TRBD1 (5 bases). Specimen: PBMCs. The TCR originated in a woman between 18 and 30 years old in good health and CMV-seronegative. CDR3 coding DNA: TGTGCCAGCAGGGGAGGGGTAGGAGCTTTCTTT. Translation gives CASRGGVGAFF.